This T cell receptor (beta chain) was identified during a study of blood T cells in healthy people across ages. V lost 5 bases to trimming and J lost 0 bases; unmatched junction nucleotides: 14. Germline assignment: CDR1 SEHNR and CDR2 FQNEAQ (reference sequence). CDR3 length: 19 amino acids. This clonotype was picked up a small number of times. Using a J-beta primer mix together with a sample-barcoded 5' primer, a second PCR was run for roughly 7 to 11 cycles. TCRdb re-called the 5' RACE reads with MiXCR, one entry per CDR3 protein. The sample yields some 940,000 distinct CDR3 sequences, 25% to 30% seen once. This sample also belongs to another study, concerning T cells of mothers and their children.

Source material: blood. The receptor was derived from a middle-aged woman in good health. V usage is TRBV7-9 and J usage is TRBJ2-7, with 12 bases matching TRBD1. The CDR3: CASSPRQGQGALSSYEQYF. For the CDR3, the DNA is TGTGCCAGCAGCCCAAGGCAGGGACAGGGGGCCTTAAGCTCCTACGAGCAGTACTTC.